This T cell receptor beta chain derives from a study of CD8 T cells in Susac syndrome. RNA, at about 0.45 to 1 ug, was reverse transcribed with random hexamers. TCRdb redid the calling of the immunoSEQ multiplex PCR reads with MiXCR, one entry per CDR3 protein. The sample includes approximately 200,000 distinct CDR3 sequences, about 95% of them seen just once. Only one count was recorded for this clonotype. CD8+ and CD4+ blood T cells underwent TCR beta sequencing. The germline V gene has CDR1 KGHSH and CDR2 LQKENI. CDR3 size: 16 residues. V shed 0 bases, J shed 1 base, and the junction held 2 bases outside the gene matches.

The chain carries TRBV18 and TRBJ2-5, with 10 nucleotides matching TRBD1. This receptor was taken from a human donor with multiple sclerosis. The sequenced sample was CD4+ T cells from PBMCs. The CDR3 bases are TGTGCCAGCTCACCACCTGGACAGGGGGGCCAAGAGACCCAGTACTTC. Amino acids: CASSPPGQGGQETQYF.